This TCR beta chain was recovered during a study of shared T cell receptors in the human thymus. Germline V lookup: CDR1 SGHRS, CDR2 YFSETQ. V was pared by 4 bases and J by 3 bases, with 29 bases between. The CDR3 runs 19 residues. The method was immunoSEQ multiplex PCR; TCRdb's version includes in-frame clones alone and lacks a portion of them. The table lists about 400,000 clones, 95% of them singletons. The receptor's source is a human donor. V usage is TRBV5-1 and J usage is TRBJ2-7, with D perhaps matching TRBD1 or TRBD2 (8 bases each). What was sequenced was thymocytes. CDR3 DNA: TGCGCCAGCAGCAGCGACAGGGGTCCGACTAGCGTCGTTCGCTACGAGCAGTACTTC. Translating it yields CASSSDRGPTSVVRYEQYF.